This entry features one TCR beta chain sequence. The antigen is not known. Clones were read by immunoSEQ multiplex PCR, and TCRdb kept only the in-frame ones, dropping some. The profile shows 100,000 to 150,000 clones, around 87% of them singletons. Germline loops: CDR1 MGHRA, CDR2 YSYEKL. The CDR3 loop spans 14 amino acids. V was pared by 0 bases and J by 9 bases, with 12 bases between. This sample is drawn from a study of T cell responses to AZD1222 COVID-19 vaccine. Whole-study results and caveats: Close to half of spike-specific TCRs reportedly recognize unmutated variant regions. Repertoire sampling occurred only after the peak T cell response.

This receptor was identified in an adult in good health. Sequences were derived from peripheral blood, sampled on day 0 of AZD1222 vaccination. The chain links TRBV4-1 to TRBJ1-5; D may be TRBD1 (5 bases). This CDR3 is CASSQETGAGPQHF. The CDR3 DNA sequence: TGCGCCAGCAGCCAAGAAACTGGGGCTGGGCCCCAGCATTTT.